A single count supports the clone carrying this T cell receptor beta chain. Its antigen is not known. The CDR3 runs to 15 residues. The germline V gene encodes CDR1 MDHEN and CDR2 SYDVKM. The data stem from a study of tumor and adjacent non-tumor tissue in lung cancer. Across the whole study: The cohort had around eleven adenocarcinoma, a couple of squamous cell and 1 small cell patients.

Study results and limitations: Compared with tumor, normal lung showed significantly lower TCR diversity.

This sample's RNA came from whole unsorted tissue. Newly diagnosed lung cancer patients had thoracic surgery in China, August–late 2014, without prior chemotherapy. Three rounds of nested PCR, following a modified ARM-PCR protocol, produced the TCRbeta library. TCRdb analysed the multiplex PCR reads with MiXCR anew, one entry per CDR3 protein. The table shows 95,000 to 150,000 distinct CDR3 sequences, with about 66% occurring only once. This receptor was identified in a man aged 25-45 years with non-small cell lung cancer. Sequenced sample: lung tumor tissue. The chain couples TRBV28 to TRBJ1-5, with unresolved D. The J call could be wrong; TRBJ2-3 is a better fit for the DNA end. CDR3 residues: CASSPTLYSNQPQYF. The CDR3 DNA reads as TGTGCCAGCAGTCCAACCCTGTATAGCAATCAGCCCCAGTATTTT.